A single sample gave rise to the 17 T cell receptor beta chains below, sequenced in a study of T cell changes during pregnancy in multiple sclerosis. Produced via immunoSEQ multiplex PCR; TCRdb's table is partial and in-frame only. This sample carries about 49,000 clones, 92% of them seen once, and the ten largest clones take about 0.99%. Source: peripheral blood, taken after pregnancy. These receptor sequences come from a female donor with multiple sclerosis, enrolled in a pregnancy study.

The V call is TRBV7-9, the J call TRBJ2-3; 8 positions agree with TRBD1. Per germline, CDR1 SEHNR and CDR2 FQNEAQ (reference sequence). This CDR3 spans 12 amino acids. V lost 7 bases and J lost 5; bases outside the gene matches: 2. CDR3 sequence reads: CASNDRGDTQYF. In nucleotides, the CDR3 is TGTGCCAGCAATGACAGGGGAGATACGCAGTATTTT.

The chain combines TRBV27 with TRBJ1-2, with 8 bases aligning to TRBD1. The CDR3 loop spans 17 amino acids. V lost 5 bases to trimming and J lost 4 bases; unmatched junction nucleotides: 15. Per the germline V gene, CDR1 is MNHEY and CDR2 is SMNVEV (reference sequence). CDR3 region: CASSETGVGFRVYGYTF. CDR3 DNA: TGTGCCAGCAGTGAGACAGGGGTTGGGTTTCGGGTCTATGGCTACACCTTC.

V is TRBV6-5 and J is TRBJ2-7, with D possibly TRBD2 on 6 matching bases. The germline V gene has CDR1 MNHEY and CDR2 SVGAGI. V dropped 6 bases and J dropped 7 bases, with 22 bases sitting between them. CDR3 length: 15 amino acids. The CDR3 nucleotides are TGTGCCAGCAGGCTTAACGGGGGTCAAATAGGTGAGCAGTACTTC. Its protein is CASRLNGGQIGEQYF.

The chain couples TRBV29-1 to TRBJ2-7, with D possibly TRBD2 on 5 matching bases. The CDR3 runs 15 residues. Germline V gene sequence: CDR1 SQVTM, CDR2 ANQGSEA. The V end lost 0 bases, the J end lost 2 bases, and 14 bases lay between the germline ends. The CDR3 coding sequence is TGCAGCGTTGAAGAGGGCTCAGACGGGACCTACGAGCAGTACTTC. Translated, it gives CSVEEGSDGTYEQYF.

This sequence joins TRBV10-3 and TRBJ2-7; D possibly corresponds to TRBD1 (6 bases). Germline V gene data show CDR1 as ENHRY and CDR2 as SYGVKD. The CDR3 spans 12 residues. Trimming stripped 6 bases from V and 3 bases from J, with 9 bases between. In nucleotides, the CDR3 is TGTGCCATCAGCCTGACAGGCTACGAGCAGTACTTC. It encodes CAISLTGYEQYF.

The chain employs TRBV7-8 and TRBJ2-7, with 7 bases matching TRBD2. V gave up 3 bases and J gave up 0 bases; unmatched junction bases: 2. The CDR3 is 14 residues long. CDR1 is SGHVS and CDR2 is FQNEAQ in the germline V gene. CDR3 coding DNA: TGTGCCAGCAGCTTTGGCGGGAGCTCCTACGAGCAGTACTTC. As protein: CASSFGGSSYEQYF.

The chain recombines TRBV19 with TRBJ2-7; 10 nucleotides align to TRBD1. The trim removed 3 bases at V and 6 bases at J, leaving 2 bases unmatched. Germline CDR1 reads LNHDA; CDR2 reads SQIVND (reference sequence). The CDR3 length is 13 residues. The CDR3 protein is CASSIGQGGEQYF. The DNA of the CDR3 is TGTGCCAGTAGTATCGGACAGGGGGGCGAGCAGTACTTC.

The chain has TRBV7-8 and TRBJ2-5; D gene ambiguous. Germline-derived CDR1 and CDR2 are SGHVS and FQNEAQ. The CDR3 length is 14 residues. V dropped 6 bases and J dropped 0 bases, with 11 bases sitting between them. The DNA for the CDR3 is TGTGCCAGCAGTCGCTACCCCCACCAAGAGACCCAGTACTTC. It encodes CASSRYPHQETQYF.

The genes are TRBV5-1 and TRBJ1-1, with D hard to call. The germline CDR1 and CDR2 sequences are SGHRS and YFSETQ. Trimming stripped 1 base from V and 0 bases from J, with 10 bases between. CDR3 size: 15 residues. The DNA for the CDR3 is TGCGCCAGCAGCTTGACAGCCTCCTTGAACACTGAAGCTTTCTTT. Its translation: CASSLTASLNTEAFF.

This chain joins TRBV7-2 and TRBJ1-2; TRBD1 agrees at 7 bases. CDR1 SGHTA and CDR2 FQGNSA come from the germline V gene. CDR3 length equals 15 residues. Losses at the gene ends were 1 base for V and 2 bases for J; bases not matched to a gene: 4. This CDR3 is CASSLGPGGNYGYTF. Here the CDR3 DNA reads TGTGCCAGCAGCTTAGGTCCAGGGGGAAACTATGGCTACACCTTC.

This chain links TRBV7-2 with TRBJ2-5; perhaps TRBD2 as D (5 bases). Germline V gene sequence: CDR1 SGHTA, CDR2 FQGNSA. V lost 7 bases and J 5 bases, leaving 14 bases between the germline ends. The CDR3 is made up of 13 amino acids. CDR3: CASTRGGRETQYF. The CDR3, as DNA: TGTGCCAGCACCCGAGGAGGCAGGGAGACCCAGTACTTC.

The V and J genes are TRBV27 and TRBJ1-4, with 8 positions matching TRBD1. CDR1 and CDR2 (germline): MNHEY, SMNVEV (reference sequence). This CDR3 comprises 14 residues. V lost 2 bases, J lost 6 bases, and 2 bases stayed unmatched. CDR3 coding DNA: TGTGCCAGCAGTTTACGACAGGGGTATGAAAAACTGTTTTTT. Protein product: CASSLRQGYEKLFF. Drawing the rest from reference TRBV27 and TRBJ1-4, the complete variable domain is EAQVTQNPRYLITVTGKKLTVTCSQNMNHEYMSWYRQDPGLGLRQIYYSMNVEVTDKGDVPEGYKVSRKEKRNFPLILESPSPNQTSLYFCASSLRQGYEKLFFGSGTQLSVL.

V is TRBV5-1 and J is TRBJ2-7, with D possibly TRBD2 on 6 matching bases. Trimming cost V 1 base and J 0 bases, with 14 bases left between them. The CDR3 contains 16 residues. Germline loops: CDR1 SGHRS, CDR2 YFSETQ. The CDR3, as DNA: TGCGCCAGCAGCTTGAAGGAGGGGTTGGGCTCCTACGAGCAGTACTTC. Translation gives CASSLKEGLGSYEQYF.

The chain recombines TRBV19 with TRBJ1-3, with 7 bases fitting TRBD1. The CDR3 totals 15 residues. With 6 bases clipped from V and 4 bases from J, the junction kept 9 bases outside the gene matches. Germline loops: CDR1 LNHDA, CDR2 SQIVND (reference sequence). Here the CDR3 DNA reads TGTGCCAGTAGGGTCGACAGGGAGCTCGGAAACACCATATATTTT. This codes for CASRVDRELGNTIYF.

The chain's CDR3 is CASSLEQGVNYGYTF. The CDR3 nucleotides read TGTGCCAGCAGCTTAGAACAGGGGGTTAACTATGGCTACACCTTC. The chain links TRBV7-9 to TRBJ1-2; 8 nucleotides match TRBD1. Germline V gene data show CDR1 as SEHNR and CDR2 as FQNEAQ (reference sequence). This CDR3 comprises 15 residues. The J segment lost 1 base and the V segment lost 1 base, leaving 2 bases of the junction unmatched.

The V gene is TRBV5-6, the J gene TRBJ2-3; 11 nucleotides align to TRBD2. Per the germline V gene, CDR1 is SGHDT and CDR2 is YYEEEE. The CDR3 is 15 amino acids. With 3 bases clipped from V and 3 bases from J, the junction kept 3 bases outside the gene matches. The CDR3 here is CASSWGLAETDTQYF. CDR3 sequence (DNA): TGTGCCAGCAGCTGGGGACTAGCGGAGACAGATACGCAGTATTTT.

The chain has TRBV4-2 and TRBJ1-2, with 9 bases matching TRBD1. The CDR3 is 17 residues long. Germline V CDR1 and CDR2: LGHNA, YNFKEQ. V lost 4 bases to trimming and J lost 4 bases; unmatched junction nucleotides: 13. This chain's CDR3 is CASSPGTGLGLGYGYTF. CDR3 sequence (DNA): TGTGCCAGCAGCCCGGGGACAGGGTTGGGTCTTGGCTATGGCTACACCTTC.